This T cell receptor beta chain was sequenced in a study of OX40 agonist ivuxolimab in advanced cancers. Study in general: In three patients, partial responses were observed, one with hepatocellular carcinoma and two with cutaneous melanoma.

TCRdb keeps only in-frame clones here, not all; method: immunoSEQ multiplex PCR. This sample has some 99,000 clones; around 94% occur once, and the top ten carry around 0.17%. If patients had autoimmune disease history or systemic immunosuppression, they were excluded. Study results and caveats: Clonal expansion from baseline to week 6 occurred in both CD4+ and CD8+ T cells.

On this clone itself: The target antigen is unknown.

The CDR3 spans 15 residues. Looked up from germline, CDR1 is SGHTA and CDR2 is FQGTGA. V was pared by 5 bases and J by 2 bases, with 15 bases between. The chain uses TRBV7-3 and TRBJ1-1; D is undetermined. The material was CD4+ or CD8+ T cells sorted from blood, obtained in a trial of the OX40 agonist ivuxolimab. The receptor comes from an adult with an advanced solid tumor such as melanoma, head and neck, liver or kidney cancer. CDR3 sequence (DNA): TGTGCCAGCAGCCCCCGGGAGGGAGTCAACACTGAAGCTTTCTTT. This translates into CASSPREGVNTEAFF.